These 7 T cell receptor beta chains were all obtained from the same sample, sequenced in a study of CD8+ T cells in alopecia areata. Sequencing templates came from extracted RNA that was reverse transcribed into cDNA. The repertoire was sequenced with immunoSEQ multiplex PCR; TCRdb's copy has only in-frame clones and lacks some. The table shows about 180,000 clones, with roughly 46% occurring only once. The sample's treatment: oral pan-JAK inhibitor, 5-10 mg twice daily. Sample: CD8+ T cells sorted from blood, taken at approximately week 52, from a patient treated with tofacitinib. The receptor set was obtained from a human donor with alopecia areata.

This clone was counted once. This chain uses TRBV27 with TRBJ2-3, with 7 bases fitting TRBD1. The ends lost 5 bases at V and 5 bases at J; junction bases unmatched: 4. CDR3 length: 13 amino acids. Germline V gene lookup returns CDR1 MNHEY and CDR2 SMNVEV (reference sequence). The CDR3 nucleotides read TGTGCCAGCAGTCTTTGGACAGGAGATACGCAGTATTTT. Its translation is CASSLWTGDTQYF.

V and J are TRBV7-6 and TRBJ2-5; 12 nucleotides line up with TRBD2. This CDR3 contains 17 residues. The junction had 9 bases not matched to a gene; V was cut back by 3 bases and J by 4 bases. Per germline, CDR1 SGHVS and CDR2 FNYEAQ. The chain's CDR3 is CASSFLASGGAGETQYF. The CDR3 bases are TGTGCCAGCAGCTTCCTGGCTAGCGGGGGGGCAGGAGAGACCCAGTACTTC. The full variable domain, rest sourced from reference TRBV7-6 and TRBJ2-5, is GAGVSQSPRYKVTKRGQDVALRCDPISGHVSLYWYRQALGQGPEFLTYFNYEAQQDKSGLPNDRFSAERPEGSISTLTIQRTEQRDSAMYRCASSFLASGGAGETQYFGPGTRLLVL.

Of note for this clone: At the DNA level, this CDR3 is encoded by other sequences in the same sample as well. V is TRBV4-1 and J is TRBJ1-1, with D unclear. From germline, CDR1 is MGHRA and CDR2 YSYEKL. This CDR3 spans 13 amino acids. The V end lost 1 base, the J end lost 5 bases, and 8 bases lay between the germline ends. The CDR3 DNA reads as TGCGCCAGCAGCCAAGTGGGTGGGACTGAAGCTTTCTTT. Translation: CASSQVGGTEAFF.

This clone was seen only once. The CDR3, as DNA: TGTGCCAGCAGTTACTTCGAGACTAGGGGAGAGACCCAGTACTTC. Its protein is CASSYFETRGETQYF. The chain couples TRBV6-5 to TRBJ2-5; D perhaps matches TRBD2 (6 bases). The V gene lost 1 base and the J gene lost 4 bases, with 13 bases spanning the gap. This CDR3 has 15 residues. Looked up from germline, CDR1 is MNHEY and CDR2 is SVGAGI.

The genes are TRBV19 and TRBJ2-7; 8 bases match TRBD1. The CDR3 is made up of 13 amino acids. Germline loops: CDR1 LNHDA, CDR2 SQIVND (reference sequence). V trimming: 5 bases; J trimming: 3 bases; junction bases outside the gene matches: 3. In DNA, the CDR3 is TGTGCCAGTAGTCCGGGACAGGACTACGAGCAGTACTTC. This encodes CASSPGQDYEQYF.

This clone was counted a few times. In DNA, the CDR3 is TGCGCCAGCAAGGGGGAACCCTACGAGCAGTACTTC. It yields the protein CASKGEPYEQYF. The V gene is TRBV10-2, the J gene TRBJ2-7; a weak D match, TRBD1 (6 bases). The CDR3 length is 12 residues. CDR1 is WSHSY, CDR2 SAAADI, per germline. V lost 7 bases and J 2 bases, leaving 9 bases between the germline ends.

The chain recombines TRBV6-5 with TRBJ1-2, with D hard to call. The V gene's germline CDR1 is MNHEY and CDR2 SVGAGI. CDR3 length equals 13 residues. Trimming pared 6 bases from V and 3 bases from J, leaving 11 bases between. The CDR3 bases are TGTGCCAGCAGCCTACGGGAGGACTATGGCTACACCTTC. Protein product: CASSLREDYGYTF.